A selection of T cell receptor beta chains follows, all from one sample in a study of blood T cells in healthy people across ages. TCRdb called the 5' RACE reads again in MiXCR, with one record for every CDR3 protein. The sample has approximately 1.5 million distinct CDR3 sequences; 30% to 40% are singletons. The sequencing sample was made of blood. The source of these receptors is a woman in her twenties or thirties in good health. Both conserved end residues are part of each CDR3. The D gene is left open where the match is weak. For some rows the clone size is stated as once, few or many, or as a class when expanded; others skip it.

V gene: TRBV10-3; clone size: few; J gene: TRBJ2-7; D gene: TRBD1; CDR3 protein: CAISYRGYEQYF; CDR3 DNA: TGTGCCATCAGTTACAGGGGGTACGAGCAGTACTTC
V gene: TRBV20-1; clone size: many; J gene: TRBJ2-1; D gene: NA; CDR3 protein: CSAREVAAYNEQFF; CDR3 DNA: TGCAGTGCTAGAGAGGTAGCGGCCTACAATGAGCAGTTCTTC
V gene: TRBV20-1; clone size: NA; J gene: TRBJ2-1; D gene: NA; CDR3 protein: CSASDGTSSSYNEQFF; CDR3 DNA: TGCAGTGCTAGTGATGGCACCTCGAGCTCCTACAATGAGCAGTTCTTC
V gene: TRBV6-6; clone size: few; J gene: TRBJ2-1; D gene: NA; CDR3 protein: CASSYIDRNEQFF; CDR3 DNA: TGTGCCAGCAGTTACATCGACAGAAATGAGCAGTTCTTC
V gene: TRBV5-5; clone size: NA; J gene: TRBJ2-1; D gene: NA; CDR3 protein: CASSFERIPYNEQFF; CDR3 DNA: TGTGCCAGCAGCTTTGAGCGAATACCGTACAATGAGCAGTTCTTC
V gene: TRBV3-1; clone size: NA; J gene: TRBJ1-2; D gene: NA; CDR3 protein: CASSPTLTGADGYTF; CDR3 DNA: TGTGCCAGCAGCCCAACCCTCACGGGGGCGGATGGCTACACCTTC
V gene: TRBV3-1; clone size: NA; J gene: TRBJ2-5; D gene: TRBD1; CDR3 protein: CASSQENRDRGRLKTQYF; CDR3 DNA: TGTGCCAGCAGCCAAGAAAACCGGGACAGGGGGCGCTTAAAGACCCAGTACTTC
V gene: TRBV29-1; clone size: many; J gene: TRBJ2-7; D gene: TRBD1; CDR3 protein: CSVTGDYEQYF; CDR3 DNA: TGCAGCGTTACAGGGGACTACGAGCAGTACTTC
V gene: TRBV27; clone size: once; J gene: TRBJ1-1; D gene: NA; CDR3 protein: CASSFGAETTEAFF; CDR3 DNA: TGTGCCAGCAGTTTCGGGGCCGAGACCACTGAAGCTTTCTTT
V gene: TRBV20-1; clone size: NA; J gene: TRBJ1-2; D gene: NA; CDR3 protein: CSAARTDNYGYTF; CDR3 DNA: TGCAGTGCTGCCCGGACAGACAACTATGGCTACACCTTC
V gene: TRBV30; clone size: few; J gene: TRBJ2-5; D gene: TRBD2; CDR3 protein: CAWSPGTRYSPKETQYF; CDR3 DNA: TGTGCCTGGAGTCCCGGGACTAGGTATTCTCCCAAAGAGACCCAGTACTTC
V gene: TRBV9; clone size: once; J gene: TRBJ2-5; D gene: TRBD2; CDR3 protein: CASNRLAGAFQETQYF; CDR3 DNA: TGTGCCAGCAACCGACTAGCGGGGGCTTTCCAAGAGACCCAGTACTTC
V gene: TRBV12-3/TRBV12-4; clone size: few; J gene: TRBJ2-5; D gene: TRBD2; CDR3 protein: CASSPTLAGDAQETQYF; CDR3 DNA: TGTGCCAGCAGCCCAACTCTAGCGGGGGACGCACAAGAGACCCAGTACTTC
V gene: TRBV6-1; clone size: NA; J gene: TRBJ1-5; D gene: NA; CDR3 protein: CASSELVATSNQPQHF; CDR3 DNA: TGTGCCAGCAGTGAGCTGGTGGCTACAAGCAATCAGCCCCAGCATTTT
V gene: TRBV11-2; clone size: once; J gene: TRBJ1-1; D gene: NA; CDR3 protein: CVSSLEDSPNTEAFF; CDR3 DNA: TGTGTCAGCAGCTTAGAGGACAGTCCGAACACTGAAGCTTTCTTT
V gene: TRBV9; clone size: NA; J gene: TRBJ1-2; D gene: TRBD1; CDR3 protein: CASSVRQGYGYTF; CDR3 DNA: TGTGCCAGCAGCGTGAGACAGGGCTATGGCTACACCTTC
V gene: TRBV27; clone size: few; J gene: TRBJ2-1; D gene: TRBD1; CDR3 protein: CASSPYDRVDEQFF; CDR3 DNA: TGTGCCAGCAGTCCCTATGACAGGGTGGATGAGCAGTTCTTC
V gene: TRBV7-9; clone size: once; J gene: TRBJ2-5; D gene: TRBD1; CDR3 protein: CVSSLRARQGASNEQYF; CDR3 DNA: TGTGTCAGCAGCCTTAGAGCTAGACAGGGGGCCTCCAATGAGCAGTACTTC
V gene: TRBV7-6; clone size: NA; J gene: TRBJ2-1; D gene: NA; CDR3 protein: CASSPGGVSEQFF; CDR3 DNA: TGTGCCAGCAGCCCCGGTGGGGTCAGTGAGCAGTTCTTC
V gene: TRBV30; clone size: once; J gene: TRBJ2-1; D gene: NA; CDR3 protein: CAWRDGDEQFF; CDR3 DNA: TGTGCCTGGAGGGATGGCGATGAGCAGTTCTTC
V gene: TRBV11-3; clone size: NA; J gene: TRBJ2-3; D gene: TRBD1; CDR3 protein: CASSRQGVSSDTQYF; CDR3 DNA: TGTGCCAGCAGTCGACAGGGGGTGAGCTCAGATACGCAGTATTTT
V gene: TRBV30; clone size: many; J gene: TRBJ2-1; D gene: NA; CDR3 protein: CAWSPGQTRGDEQFF; CDR3 DNA: TGTGCCTGGAGTCCGGGCCAAACTAGGGGAGATGAGCAGTTCTTC
V gene: TRBV6-5; clone size: few; J gene: TRBJ1-1; D gene: NA; CDR3 protein: CASSRQGKTNTEAFF; CDR3 DNA: TGTGCCAGCTCCAGGCAGGGGAAAACGAACACTGAAGCTTTCTTT
V gene: TRBV5-1; clone size: NA; J gene: TRBJ1-2; D gene: NA; CDR3 protein: CASSHDTNLYGYTF; CDR3 DNA: TGCGCCAGCAGCCACGACACGAATCTCTATGGCTACACCTTC
V gene: TRBV6-6; clone size: few; J gene: TRBJ2-3; D gene: NA; CDR3 protein: CASSRRALRGSTDTQYF; CDR3 DNA: TGTGCCAGCAGCCGGCGGGCTTTACGGGGAAGCACAGATACGCAGTATTTT
V gene: TRBV6-2/TRBV6-3; clone size: few; J gene: TRBJ2-7; D gene: NA; CDR3 protein: CASSYSDSRAEQYF; CDR3 DNA: TGTGCCAGCAGTTACTCTGACTCGAGGGCCGAGCAGTACTTC
V gene: TRBV14; clone size: few; J gene: TRBJ2-3; D gene: NA; CDR3 protein: CASSPGFSWTDTQYF; CDR3 DNA: TGTGCCAGCAGCCCGGGGTTCTCATGGACAGATACGCAGTATTTT
V gene: TRBV4-1; clone size: NA; J gene: TRBJ1-1; D gene: NA; CDR3 protein: CASSQDLYLTFF; CDR3 DNA: TGCGCCAGCAGCCAAGACCTTTACCTTACTTTCTTT
V gene: TRBV29-1; clone size: few; J gene: TRBJ2-5; D gene: TRBD2; CDR3 protein: CSASPGGGARLETQYF; CDR3 DNA: TGCAGCGCCTCGCCGGGGGGGGGCGCGCGATTAGAGACCCAGTACTTC
V gene: TRBV19; clone size: NA; J gene: TRBJ2-1; D gene: TRBD1; CDR3 protein: CASSISRHRGVGYNEQFF; CDR3 DNA: TGTGCCAGTAGTATTAGTAGGCACAGGGGGGTGGGCTACAATGAGCAGTTCTTC
V gene: TRBV7-8; clone size: NA; J gene: TRBJ2-1; D gene: NA; CDR3 protein: CASSLHRGVHNEQFF; CDR3 DNA: TGTGCCAGCAGCTTACATCGCGGGGTACACAATGAGCAGTTCTTC
V gene: TRBV25-1; clone size: few; J gene: TRBJ2-3; D gene: TRBD1; CDR3 protein: CASSEYGQGVTDTQYF; CDR3 DNA: TGTGCCAGCAGTGAATACGGACAGGGGGTCACAGATACGCAGTATTTT
V gene: TRBV7-6; clone size: NA; J gene: TRBJ2-5; D gene: NA; CDR3 protein: CASSLGASAGQETRYF; CDR3 DNA: TGTGCCAGCAGCTTAGGGGCTAGCGCGGGGCAAGAGACCCGGTACTTC
V gene: TRBV7-6; clone size: NA; J gene: TRBJ2-5; D gene: NA; CDR3 protein: CASLTLRGETQYF; CDR3 DNA: TGTGCCAGTCTTACGCTGAGGGGGGAGACCCAGTACTTC
V gene: TRBV11-2; clone size: NA; J gene: TRBJ2-5; D gene: TRBD1; CDR3 protein: CASSRSTGQGGRETQYF; CDR3 DNA: TGTGCCAGCAGCCGCTCTACGGGACAGGGGGGACGAGAGACCCAGTACTTC
V gene: TRBV2; clone size: NA; J gene: TRBJ2-1; D gene: NA; CDR3 protein: CASSEAPLTYNEQFF; CDR3 DNA: TGTGCCAGCAGTGAAGCACCCCTTACCTACAATGAGCAGTTCTTC
V gene: TRBV12-2; clone size: few; J gene: TRBJ2-5; D gene: NA; CDR3 protein: CASRGGLAGGRLQETQYF; CDR3 DNA: TGTGCAAGTCGGGGCGGACTAGCGGGGGGCCGACTCCAAGAGACCCAGTACTTC
V gene: TRBV12-3/TRBV12-4; clone size: NA; J gene: TRBJ1-1; D gene: TRBD1; CDR3 protein: CASSSSPGQGTEAFF; CDR3 DNA: TGTGCCAGCAGTTCATCTCCCGGACAGGGCACTGAAGCTTTCTTT
V gene: TRBV24-1; clone size: NA; J gene: TRBJ2-1; D gene: NA; CDR3 protein: CATSDFSKEQFF; CDR3 DNA: TGTGCCACCAGTGATTTTTCCAAGGAGCAGTTCTTC
V gene: TRBV27; clone size: NA; J gene: TRBJ2-7; D gene: TRBD1; CDR3 protein: CASSFRDRVTRQYF; CDR3 DNA: TGTGCCAGCAGTTTCAGGGACAGGGTCACAAGGCAGTACTTC
V gene: TRBV20-1; clone size: NA; J gene: TRBJ1-1; D gene: NA; CDR3 protein: CSARDPQGWTEAFF; CDR3 DNA: TGCAGTGCTAGAGATCCCCAGGGTTGGACTGAAGCTTTCTTT
V gene: TRBV6-5; clone size: NA; J gene: TRBJ2-7; D gene: TRBD1; CDR3 protein: CASTADRGGYEQYF; CDR3 DNA: TGTGCCAGCACCGCGGACAGGGGAGGTTACGAGCAGTACTTC
V gene: TRBV11-1; clone size: NA; J gene: TRBJ2-5; D gene: NA; CDR3 protein: CASSLRTWETQYF; CDR3 DNA: TGTGCCAGCAGCTTACGGACTTGGGAGACCCAGTACTTC
V gene: TRBV2; clone size: few; J gene: TRBJ2-2; D gene: NA; CDR3 protein: CASTSENTGERFF; CDR3 DNA: TGTGCCAGCACTAGCGAAAACACCGGGGAGCGGTTTTTT
V gene: TRBV4-1; clone size: NA; J gene: TRBJ2-1; D gene: NA; CDR3 protein: CASRAGSDLGDEQFF; CDR3 DNA: TGCGCCAGCAGAGCTGGGAGTGATTTGGGGGATGAGCAGTTCTTC
V gene: TRBV4-1; clone size: NA; J gene: TRBJ1-2; D gene: NA; CDR3 protein: CASSHSRSEGHTF; CDR3 DNA: TGCGCCAGCAGCCACAGCCGTTCGGAGGGCCACACCTTC
V gene: TRBV27; clone size: once; J gene: TRBJ2-7; D gene: NA; CDR3 protein: CTSSFFQGPLYEQYF; CDR3 DNA: TGTACCAGCAGTTTCTTCCAAGGACCGCTCTACGAGCAGTACTTC
V gene: TRBV12-3/TRBV12-4; clone size: few; J gene: TRBJ2-3; D gene: NA; CDR3 protein: CASSPAGVTDTQYF; CDR3 DNA: TGTGCCAGCAGTCCCGCCGGGGTAACAGATACGCAGTATTTT
V gene: TRBV4-2; clone size: few; J gene: TRBJ2-3; D gene: NA; CDR3 protein: CASTLGGASSTDTQYF; CDR3 DNA: TGTGCCAGCACTTTGGGCGGGGCAAGCAGCACAGATACGCAGTATTTT
V gene: TRBV11-2; clone size: few; J gene: TRBJ2-5; D gene: TRBD2; CDR3 protein: CASSSRGGKMETQYF; CDR3 DNA: TGTGCCAGCAGCTCGCGGGGGGGCAAGATGGAGACCCAGTACTTC
V gene: TRBV20-1; clone size: few; J gene: TRBJ1-2; D gene: TRBD1; CDR3 protein: CSVVGGYYGYTF; CDR3 DNA: TGCAGTGTGGTAGGGGGCTACTATGGCTACACCTTC